Below, 3 T cell receptor beta chains from the same sample are listed, as sequenced in a study of control samples from healthy donors and cancer patients. TCRdb's table, derived via immunoSEQ multiplex PCR, lists solely in-frame clones and lacks some. The sample yields about 15,000 clones, around 77% seen once. Sequencing input: formalin-fixed, paraffin-embedded tissue. Receptors were obtained from a female donor with lung cancer.

The rearrangement links TRBV10-3 to TRBJ1-5; 9 positions agree with TRBD1. V shed 0 bases and J 5 bases; nucleotides not matched to a gene: 5. This CDR3 is 16 amino acids long. Germline V gene sequence: CDR1 ENHRY, CDR2 SYGVKD. CDR3 amino acids: CAISESRTGVHQPQHF. CDR3 bases: TGTGCCATCAGTGAGTCGAGGACAGGGGTGCATCAGCCCCAGCATTTT.

V and J are TRBV9 and TRBJ2-1; unclear D gene. The germline V gene has CDR1 SGDLS and CDR2 YYNGEE. The CDR3 has 16 amino acids. V dropped 5 bases and J dropped 3 bases, with 18 bases sitting between them. The CDR3 region is CASRKPVPHGYNEQFF. The CDR3 DNA is TGTGCCAGCAGGAAGCCCGTGCCTCACGGCTACAATGAGCAGTTCTTC.

The chain has TRBV10-3 and TRBJ2-5; 10 positions match TRBD1. Germline CDR1 and CDR2: ENHRY and SYGVKD. V shed 8 bases and J 5 bases; nucleotides not matched to a gene: 8. This CDR3 comprises 14 residues. Written as DNA, the CDR3 is TGTGCCATCGGAGGACAGGGGGGTGTGGAGACCCAGTACTTC. It specifies CAIGGQGGVETQYF.